This entry lists 6 T cell receptor beta chains sequenced from one sample in a study of cytomegalovirus exposure and HLA in healthy donors. In the PCR, 60 Vbeta and 13 Jbeta primers were used. Method: immunoSEQ multiplex PCR; TCRdb's copy keeps in-frame clones and lacks some. The table lists roughly 100,000 clones, about four fifths of them singletons. Sequenced: PBMCs. These receptor sequences come from a female donor in good health and CMV-seropositive.

The chain has TRBV2 and TRBJ2-7; a weak D match, TRBD2 (5 bases). In germline, CDR1 is SNHLY, CDR2 FYNNEI. V lost 6 bases, J lost 3 bases, and 12 bases lay in between. There are 13 residues in the CDR3. The CDR3 protein is CASRRGLGYEQYF. The CDR3 DNA reads TGTGCCAGCAGAAGAGGGCTAGGCTACGAGCAGTACTTC.

The chain joins TRBV6-1 to TRBJ2-7; tentatively, D is TRBD1 (5 bases). Germline V gene lookup returns CDR1 MNHNS and CDR2 SASEGT. Trimming shortened V by 7 bases and J by 5 bases, and 12 bases separated the two germline ends. This CDR3 is built from 12 residues. The CDR3 loop reads CASTDNLHEQYF. For the CDR3, the DNA is TGTGCCAGCACGGACAATCTCCACGAGCAGTACTTC.

There are a few counts of this clone. The gene calls are TRBV6-1 and TRBJ2-3; D may be TRBD2 (5 bases). Germline-derived CDR1 and CDR2 are MNHNS and SASEGT. The CDR3 runs 15 residues. V gave up 2 bases and J gave up 4 bases, with 13 bases separating them. The CDR3 bases are TGTGCCAGCAGTGAAAGAGGTAGGGAGCCAGATACGCAGTATTTT. Its protein product is CASSERGREPDTQYF.

This clone was observed a handful of times. The chain carries TRBV5-1 and TRBJ1-2; the D is unclear. Per germline, CDR1 SGHRS and CDR2 YFSETQ. Trimming pared 0 bases from V and 6 bases from J, leaving 12 bases between. The CDR3 sequence is 14 residues long. CDR3 bases: TGCGCCAGCAGCTTGGACCCTTCCCCGGATGGCTACACCTTC. This codes for CASSLDPSPDGYTF. Full variable domain (remainder filled in from reference TRBV5-1 and TRBJ1-2): KAGVTQTPRYLIKTRGQQVTLSCSPISGHRSVSWYQQTPGQGLQFLFEYFSETQRNKGNFPGRFSGRQFSNSRSEMNVSTLELGDSALYLCASSLDPSPDGYTFGSGTRLTVV.

V is TRBV5-1 and J is TRBJ1-5; D might be TRBD1 (5 bases). The germline V and J ends were trimmed by 0 bases and 0 bases, with 7 bases remaining between them. In germline, CDR1 is SGHRS, CDR2 YFSETQ. This CDR3 spans 15 amino acids. The CDR3 coding sequence is TGCGCCAGCAGCTTGGGGGGGGATAGCAATCAGCCCCAGCATTTT. Encoded protein: CASSLGGDSNQPQHF.

This chain connects TRBV5-6 to TRBJ1-1; 9 nucleotides match TRBD1. Germline V gene lookup returns CDR1 SGHDT and CDR2 YYEEEE. The V gene end was trimmed by 5 bases and the J gene end by 4 bases; junction bases not matched to a gene: 12. This CDR3 contains 16 residues. The CDR3 protein is CASSLNRGQGITEAFF. The CDR3 DNA reads as TGTGCCAGCAGTCTGAACAGGGGGCAGGGGATCACTGAAGCTTTCTTT.